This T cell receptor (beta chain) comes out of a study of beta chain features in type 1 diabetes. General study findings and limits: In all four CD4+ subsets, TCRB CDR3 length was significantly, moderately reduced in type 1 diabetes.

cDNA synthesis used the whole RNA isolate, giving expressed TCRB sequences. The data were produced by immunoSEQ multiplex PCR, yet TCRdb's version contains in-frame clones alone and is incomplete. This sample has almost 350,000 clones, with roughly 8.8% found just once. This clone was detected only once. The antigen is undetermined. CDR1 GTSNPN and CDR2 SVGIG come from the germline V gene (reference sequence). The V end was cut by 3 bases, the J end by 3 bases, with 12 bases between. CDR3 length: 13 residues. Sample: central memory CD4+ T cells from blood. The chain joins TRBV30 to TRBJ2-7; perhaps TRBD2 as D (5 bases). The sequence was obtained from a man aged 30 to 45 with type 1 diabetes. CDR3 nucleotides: TGTGCCTGGAGGGAGGAGCGGTACTACGAGCAGTACTTC. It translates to CAWREERYYEQYF. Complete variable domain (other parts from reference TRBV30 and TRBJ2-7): SQTIHQWPATLVQPVGSPLSLECTVEGTSNPNLYWYRQAAGRGLQLLFYSVGIGQISSEVPQNLSASRPQDRQFILSSKKLLLSDSGFYLCAWREERYYEQYFGPGTRLTVT.